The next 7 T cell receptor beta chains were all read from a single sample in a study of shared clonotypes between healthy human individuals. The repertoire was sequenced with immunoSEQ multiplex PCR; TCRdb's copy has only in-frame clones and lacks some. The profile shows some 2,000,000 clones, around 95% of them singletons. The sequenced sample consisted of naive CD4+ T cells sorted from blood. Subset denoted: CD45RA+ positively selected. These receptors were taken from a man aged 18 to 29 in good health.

The CDR3 reads CASSLAPTGGNTEAFF. In DNA, the CDR3 is TGCGCCAGCAGCTTGGCCCCCACAGGCGGCAACACTGAAGCTTTCTTT. The V gene is TRBV5-1, the J gene TRBJ1-1; perhaps TRBD1 as D (5 bases). Germline assignment: CDR1 SGHRS and CDR2 YFSETQ. The CDR3 extends over 16 amino acids. The V end was cut by 0 bases, the J end by 2 bases, with 14 bases between.

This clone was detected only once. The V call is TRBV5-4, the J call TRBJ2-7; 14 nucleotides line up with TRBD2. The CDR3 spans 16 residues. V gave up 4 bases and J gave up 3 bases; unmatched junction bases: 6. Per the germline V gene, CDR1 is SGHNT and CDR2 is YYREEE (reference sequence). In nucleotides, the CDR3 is TGTGCCAGCAGCAAGGGGACTAGCGGGAGCGGCTACGAGCAGTACTTC. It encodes CASSKGTSGSGYEQYF.

CDR3: CASSSGPALGEKLFF. CDR3 DNA sequence: TGTGCCAGCAGTTCAGGTCCCGCCTTAGGGGAAAAACTGTTTTTT. The V gene is TRBV27, the J gene TRBJ1-4; D ambiguous. The CDR3 has 15 residues. The V end was cut by 4 bases, the J end by 8 bases, with 17 bases between. Per the germline V gene, CDR1 is MNHEY and CDR2 is SMNVEV (reference sequence).

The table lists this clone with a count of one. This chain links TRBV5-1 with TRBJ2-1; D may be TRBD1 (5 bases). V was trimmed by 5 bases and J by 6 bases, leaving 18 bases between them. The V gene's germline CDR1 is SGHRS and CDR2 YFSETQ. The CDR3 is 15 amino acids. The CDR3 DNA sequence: TGCGCCAGCAGACGAGACAGCGCCTCTGGCAATGAGCAGTTCTTC. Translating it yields CASRRDSASGNEQFF.

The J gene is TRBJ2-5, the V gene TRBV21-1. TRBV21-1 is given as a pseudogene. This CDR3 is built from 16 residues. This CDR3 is CASSKKGYRAKETQYF. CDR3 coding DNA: TGTGCCAGCAGCAAAAAGGGCTATCGGGCAAAAGAGACCCAGTACTTC.

CDR3 coding DNA: TGCGCCAGCAGCCAAGACGGACGGGGCATCGGGGATGAGCAGTTCTTC. It encodes CASSQDGRGIGDEQFF. The chain employs TRBV4-3 and TRBJ2-1, with D perhaps assigned TRBD1 or TRBD2 (5 bases each). The CDR3 extends over 16 amino acids. Trimming took off 0 bases at V and 8 bases at J, with 17 bases between the two ends. Germline values: CDR1 LGHNA, CDR2 YSLEER.

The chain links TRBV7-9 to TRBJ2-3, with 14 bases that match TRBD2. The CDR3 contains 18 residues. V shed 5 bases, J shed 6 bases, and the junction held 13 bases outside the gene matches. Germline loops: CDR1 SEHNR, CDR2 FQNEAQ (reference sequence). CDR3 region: CASSPLGLAGVKPDTQYF. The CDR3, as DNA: TGTGCCAGCAGCCCCCTGGGACTAGCGGGAGTGAAGCCGGATACGCAGTATTTT.